The rows below give T cell receptor beta chains drawn from one sample of a study of blood T cell repertoires in COVID-19. TCRdb's copy holds only in-frame clones and misses some; the assay was immunoSEQ multiplex PCR. The data contain around 200,000 clones, 87% of them singletons. Specimen: peripheral blood. The receptors derive from a woman aged 18-29 years who had recovered from COVID-19. The CDR3 runs from the conserved cysteine through the conserved F or W. Fields, in order: J gene, clone size, V gene, CDR3 protein. Rows may omit the clone size; those that give it use once, few, many or a size class.

J: TRBJ1-6
size: -
V: TRBV9
CDR3: CASSTAGTENSPLHF

J: TRBJ1-2
size: -
V: TRBV7-9
CDR3: CASSLGTRQNIYGYTF

J: TRBJ2-1
size: -
V: TRBV4-1
CDR3: CASSQEGGSNEQFF

J: TRBJ2-6
size: once
V: TRBV11-2
CDR3: CASSPGTGVLTF

J: TRBJ1-5
size: -
V: TRBV30
CDR3: CAWRRGNQPQHF

J: TRBJ1-2
size: -
V: TRBV6-5
CDR3: CASSYSGTDAYGYTF

J: TRBJ2-3
size: -
V: TRBV18
CDR3: CASSLPGLSSDTQYF

J: TRBJ1-6
size: once
V: TRBV4-3
CDR3: CASSQFGTGGSPLHF

J: TRBJ1-4
size: -
V: TRBV6-5
CDR3: CASSPPSRGMGKLFF

J: TRBJ2-7
size: -
V: TRBV7-8
CDR3: CASSLQTGYEQYF

J: TRBJ2-5
size: -
V: TRBV15
CDR3: CATSRGLAGRGGTQYF

J: TRBJ2-2
size: -
V: TRBV5-5
CDR3: CASRAGENTGELFF

J: TRBJ2-5
size: few
V: TRBV10-3
CDR3: CAISESRGQGGSPQETQYF

J: TRBJ1-2
size: -
V: TRBV7-9
CDR3: CASRPPQGSYYGYTF

J: TRBJ2-1
size: -
V: TRBV11-3
CDR3: CASSPGTNNEQFF

J: TRBJ2-5
size: -
V: TRBV24-1
CDR3: CATSDHTGQGRGTQYF

J: TRBJ2-3
size: -
V: TRBV27
CDR3: CASKPPGGTDTQYF

J: TRBJ2-3
size: -
V: TRBV20-1
CDR3: CSASRGVGSTDTQYF

J: TRBJ2-3
size: -
V: TRBV5-1
CDR3: CASSLGGRNTDTQYF